The entry below describes one TCR beta chain. Its specificity is not known. These data come from a study of shared clonotypes between healthy human individuals. Study-wide background: Aged between 18 and 49, the donors were a couple of women and three men.

Study results and limitations: All-four-donor shared clonotypes had higher generation probabilities than non-shared clonotypes did.

TCRdb's copy holds only in-frame clones and misses some; the assay was immunoSEQ multiplex PCR. The repertoire includes some 2,500,000 clones, over 85% of them detected once, and roughly 0.36% sits in the top ten. The V end lost 1 base, the J end lost 4 bases, and 8 bases lay between the germline ends. The germline gives CDR1 SGHNT, CDR2 YENEEA. The CDR3 covers 13 residues. The V gene is TRBV11-3, the J gene TRBJ2-7; D ambiguous. This TCR was recovered from a man aged 18 to 30 in good health. Some clones in this sample may be carry-over from other donors' samples. The source material was naive CD4+ T cells from PBMCs. Noted subset: CD45RA+ positively selected. CDR3 nucleotides: TGTGCCAGCAGCTTAGGACTGGGGTACGAGCAGTACTTC. Its protein product is CASSLGLGYEQYF.